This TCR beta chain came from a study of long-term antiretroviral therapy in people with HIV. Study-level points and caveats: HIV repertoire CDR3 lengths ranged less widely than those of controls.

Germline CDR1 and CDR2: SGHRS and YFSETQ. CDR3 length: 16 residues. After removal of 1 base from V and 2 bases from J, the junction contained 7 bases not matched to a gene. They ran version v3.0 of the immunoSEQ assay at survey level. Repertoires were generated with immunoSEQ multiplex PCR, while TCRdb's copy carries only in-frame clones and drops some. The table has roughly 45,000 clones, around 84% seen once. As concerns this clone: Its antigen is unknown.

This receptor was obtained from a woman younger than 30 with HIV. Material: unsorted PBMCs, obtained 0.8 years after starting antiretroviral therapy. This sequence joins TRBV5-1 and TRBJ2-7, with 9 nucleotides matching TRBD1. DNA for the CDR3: TGCGCCAGCAGCTTGTCCCTTGACAGGGGGGCCTACGAGCAGTACTTC. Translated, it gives CASSLSLDRGAYEQYF.